This T cell receptor (beta chain) was recorded in a study of T cell responses to AZD1222 COVID-19 vaccine. The method was immunoSEQ multiplex PCR; TCRdb's version includes in-frame clones alone and lacks a portion of them. There are roughly 80,000 clones in the sample; 90% occur only once, and over 3% lies in the top ten. Germline assignment: CDR1 MGHRA and CDR2 YSYEKL. V was pared by 1 base and J by 0 bases, with 15 bases between. The CDR3 extends over 17 amino acids. The chain recombines TRBV4-1 with TRBJ1-1; the D is unclear. The material sequenced was peripheral blood, taken 28 days after the second AZD1222 dose. The receptor was derived from an adult who received the AZD1222 COVID-19 vaccine. CDR3 DNA sequence: TGCGCCAGCAGCCAAGGATCCCGGGCAGATATGAACACTGAAGCTTTCTTT. As protein: CASSQGSRADMNTEAFF.